These T cell receptor beta chains were read from a single sample in a study of blood T cells in healthy people across ages. TCRdb called the 5' RACE reads again in MiXCR, with one record for every CDR3 protein. The table records some 550,000 distinct CDR3 sequences, 47% of them present only once. The sequenced sample was blood. These receptors originate from a man older than 75 in good health. Both conserved end residues are part of each CDR3. The D gene is left open where the match is weak.

>TRBV6-6|TRBD1|TRBJ1-4
CASSLRQGGGEKLFF
>TRBV6-6|.|TRBJ1-5
CASSYGGFNQPQHF
>TRBV20-1|.|TRBJ2-1
CSARGREQFF
>TRBV20-1|TRBD2|TRBJ2-3
CSANSGGALTDTQYF
>TRBV5-1|.|TRBJ1-4
CASSFGGPNEKLFF
>TRBV6-2/TRBV6-3|.|TRBJ2-1
CASRVDSSSYNEQFF
>TRBV24-1|.|TRBJ2-3
CATSEPNTDTQYF
>TRBV10-3|.|TRBJ2-5
CAIRVREQETQYF
>TRBV20-1|TRBD1|TRBJ2-1
CSARDTGTGIHNEQFF
>TRBV20-1|.|TRBJ2-5
CSARSSPGEQYF
>TRBV6-5|.|TRBJ1-6
CASSYERPYNSPLHF
>TRBV29-1|TRBD2|TRBJ2-3
CSVEGSSSGGTDTQYF
>TRBV5-1|.|TRBJ1-1
CASSLDSPNTEAFF
>TRBV4-3|TRBD2|TRBJ2-2
CASSPNPGGDTGELFF
>TRBV15|.|TRBJ2-2
CATSRVAYTNTGELFF
>TRBV10-3|TRBD2|TRBJ2-1
CAISARAGGETNNEQFF
>TRBV27|.|TRBJ1-2
CASSLAPSNYGYTF
>TRBV29-1|.|TRBJ2-3
CSVSAFTDTQYF
>TRBV24-1|TRBD1|TRBJ2-1
CATSGRGGTGSYNEQFF
>TRBV12-3/TRBV12-4|TRBD2|TRBJ2-1
CASSAGGRTRQFF
>TRBV20-1|.|TRBJ1-2
CSASLGRGNYGYTF
>TRBV12-3/TRBV12-4|TRBD2|TRBJ2-1
CASRGIAGIYNEQFF
>TRBV24-1|.|TRBJ2-7
CATTPPYEQYF
>TRBV10-3|.|TRBJ2-3
CAISSESSYGTDTQYF
>TRBV5-1|TRBD2|.
CASSPLAGVVSDEQYF
>TRBV3-1|TRBD2|TRBJ2-1
CASSQGASGREQFF
>TRBV6-5|.|TRBJ1-3
CASKKGSGNTIYF
>TRBV5-6|.|TRBJ2-3
CASSLKVPTDTQYF
>TRBV20-1|.|TRBJ1-2
CSARSSDYGYTF
>TRBV4-3|.|TRBJ1-2
CASSQDILGSGPWGGYTF
>TRBV6-1|.|TRBJ2-1
CASSAYDEQFF
>TRBV20-1|.|TRBJ2-5
CSARVPSAQGKETQYF
>TRBV6-2/TRBV6-3|TRBD2|TRBJ2-1
CASSSPGGSWNEQFF
>TRBV6-5|.|TRBJ2-7
CASSYSSNYEQYF
>TRBV14|TRBD2|TRBJ2-5
CASSQPTGGRETQYF
>TRBV7-9|.|TRBJ2-3
CASSPALALSTDTQYF
>TRBV4-2|TRBD2|TRBJ2-7
CASSPSPGTSGISYEQYF
>TRBV14|.|TRBJ2-3
CASSRQRGADTQYF
>TRBV3-1|.|TRBJ2-2
CASSQERPGELFF
>TRBV7-9|.|TRBJ1-1
CATKSRDPRRNTEAFF
>TRBV21-1|.|TRBJ2-4
CASSKAGVGQGSKKGIQYF
>TRBV4-3|.|TRBJ1-6
CASSQERNAGTLHF
>TRBV20-1|.|TRBJ2-3
CSASPGSTQYF
>TRBV9|TRBD1|TRBJ1-5
CVSSVEDRGQPQHF
>TRBV27|.|TRBJ2-3
CASSLYGGRTDTQYF
>TRBV20-1|.|TRBJ2-1
CSARDGRGSYNEQFF
>TRBV27|TRBD1|TRBJ2-1
CASSLGQGDYNEQFF
>TRBV5-6|.|TRBJ2-1
CASSLEHEQFF
>TRBV11-2|.|TRBJ2-7
CASTPNIDEQYF
>TRBV7-2|TRBD2|TRBJ2-3
CASSLRAPRGGNTDTQYF
>TRBV5-1|.|TRBJ2-2
CASSGSSGPTGELFF
>TRBV5-5|TRBD2|TRBJ2-5
CASSFGGGPGETQYF
>TRBV4-1|.|TRBJ2-1
CASSQGPETEQFF